These T cell receptor beta chains were read from a single sample in a study of circulating and synovial CD4+ cells in juvenile arthritis. Repertoires were generated with immunoSEQ multiplex PCR, while TCRdb's copy carries only in-frame clones and drops some. The table lists some 33,000 clones, approximately 94% of them singletons. Material for sequencing was CD4+ T cells from blood. Receptors were obtained from a human donor with juvenile idiopathic arthritis. The CDR3 runs from the conserved cysteine through the conserved F or W. The D gene is left open where the match is weak. Only some rows state a clone size, as once, few, many or a class for expanded clones.

V	J	size	D	DNA	CDR3
TRBV2	TRBJ2-7	.	.	TGTGCCAGCAGTGAAGCGGGGCCAGAAGCCTACGAGCAGTACTTC	CASSEAGPEAYEQYF
TRBV6-5	TRBJ1-3	few	TRBD1	TGTGCCAGCAGCACTGGGACAGCCGGCGGCACCATATATTTT	CASSTGTAGGTIYF
TRBV7-3	TRBJ2-1	.	.	TGTGCCAGCAGTTCTGACAGGACGTCCTACAATGAGCAGTTCTTC	CASSSDRTSYNEQFF
TRBV19	TRBJ1-2	.	TRBD1	TGTGCCAGTAGTCCGGACAGGGGGCTGGATGGCTACACCTTC	CASSPDRGLDGYTF
TRBV4-2	TRBJ2-5	.	.	TGTGCCAGCAGGCCCGGGGTGGGGTACCAAGAGACCCAGTACTTC	CASRPGVGYQETQYF
TRBV6-1	TRBJ1-2	.	TRBD1	TGTGCCAGCAGTGAAACAGGGGGCAACACCTTC	CASSETGGNTF
TRBV5-1	TRBJ2-5	.	TRBD2	TGCGCCAGCAGCTTGATAGAGCGGGGGGGATCTACGGAGACCCAGTACTTC	CASSLIERGGSTETQYF
TRBV5-6	TRBJ1-1	.	TRBD1	TGTGCCAGCAGCGAGGGGGCTGAGGCTTTCTTT	CASSEGAEAFF
TRBV9	TRBJ2-2	.	.	TGTGCCAGCAGCCCTTGGACCCCTGAGGGCACCGGGGAGCTGTTTTTT	CASSPWTPEGTGELFF
TRBV4-1	TRBJ1-1	.	TRBD1	TGCGCCAGCAGCCAAATAGGTGACAGGGGTTACACTGAAGCTTTCTTT	CASSQIGDRGYTEAFF
TRBV27	TRBJ1-2	once	TRBD1	TGTGCCAGCTTCCCTAACTGGGACAGGGGCTATGGCTACACCTTC	CASFPNWDRGYGYTF
TRBV7-9	TRBJ1-2	.	.	TGTGCCAGCAGCACACCCCACAGAAACTATGGCTACACCTTC	CASSTPHRNYGYTF
TRBV5-1	TRBJ1-2	.	.	TGCGCCAGCAGCGGGATTCGACAGGCGCCAGCTAACTATGGCTACACCTTC	CASSGIRQAPANYGYTF
TRBV30	TRBJ1-6	.	TRBD1	TGTGCCTGGAGGGCCGGACAGGGGTCATCACCCCTCCACTTT	CAWRAGQGSSPLHF
TRBV7-2	TRBJ2-7	.	TRBD1	TGTGCCAGCAGCCCCGGGACAGGGAGCTACGAGCAGTACTTC	CASSPGTGSYEQYF
TRBV9	TRBJ2-3	.	TRBD1	TGTGCCAGCAGCGCAACAGGGGGCGAGACAGATACGCAGTATTTT	CASSATGGETDTQYF
TRBV7-2	TRBJ2-7	.	TRBD1	TGTGCCAGCAGCTGGACAGGGGGCAGGGAGCAGTACTTC	CASSWTGGREQYF
TRBV4-1	TRBJ1-6	.	.	TGCGCCAGCAGCCACGAGTATAATTCACCCCTCCACTTT	CASSHEYNSPLHF
TRBV11-2	TRBJ2-5	.	TRBD2	TGTGCCAGCAGCTTCCGACTAGCGGGGGGCAGGGGAGAGACCCAGTACTTC	CASSFRLAGGRGETQYF
TRBV9	TRBJ1-1	.	TRBD1	TGTGCCAGCAGCGTAGAGGGACAGGCCCATCCTTTCACTGAAGCTTTCTTT	CASSVEGQAHPFTEAFF
TRBV7-2	TRBJ1-4	.	.	TGTGCCAGCAGCTTAGACGCGGGCCCCACTGAAAAACTGTTTTTT	CASSLDAGPTEKLFF
TRBV4-3	TRBJ2-1	.	TRBD2	TGCGCCAGCAGCCAACTCCAGCGGGGGGAGCAGTTCTTC	CASSQLQRGEQFF
TRBV4-3	TRBJ1-4	.	.	TGCGCCAGCAGCCAAGGACAGCATAATGAAAAACTGTTTTTT	CASSQGQHNEKLFF
TRBV9	TRBJ2-1	.	.	TGTGCCAGCAGCGAGGGGGTGCTCAGCTCCTACAATGAGCAGTTCTTC	CASSEGVLSSYNEQFF
TRBV6-5	TRBJ2-1	once	TRBD1	TGTGCCAGCAGTTGGGACAGGGGGCAGAATGAGCAGTTCTTC	CASSWDRGQNEQFF
TRBV5-6	TRBJ2-3	.	TRBD2	TGTGCCAGCAGCTTACCCGGGGGGGGCCCAGATACGCAGTATTTT	CASSLPGGGPDTQYF
TRBV4-3	TRBJ2-6	.	.	TGCGCCAGCAGCCAAGAAGTGTGGGTGACAGCGCCCACCTCTGGGGCCAACGTCCTGACTTTC	CASSQEVWVTAPTSGANVLTF
TRBV11-3	TRBJ2-2	.	.	TGTGCCAGCAGCTCCCAGGGAATCGGGGAGCTGTTTTTT	CASSSQGIGELFF
TRBV15	TRBJ1-2	.	TRBD1	TGTGCCACCAGCAGAGCTCGGGACAGTTCTAACTATGGCTACACCTTC	CATSRARDSSNYGYTF
TRBV7-9	TRBJ1-6	.	TRBD1	TGTGCCAGCAGCTTCTCTCGACAGGGCGAAAATTCCCCCCTCCACTTT	CASSFSRQGENSPLHF
TRBV7-8	TRBJ1-1	.	TRBD1	TGTGCCAGCAGCCCCGACAGGGTGAACACTGAAGCTTTCTTT	CASSPDRVNTEAFF
TRBV9	TRBJ1-6	.	.	TGTGCCAGCAGCGTAGTCGGTTCACCCCTCCACTTT	CASSVVGSPLHF
TRBV14	TRBJ2-2	once	.	TGTGCCAGCAGCCAGGGCCCGAACACCGGGGAGCTGTTTTTT	CASSQGPNTGELFF
TRBV5-4	TRBJ2-1	.	.	TGTGCCAGCAGCTTGGAAATCCAGCCGTGGAGTGAGCAGTTCTTC	CASSLEIQPWSEQFF
TRBV5-4	TRBJ1-1	.	.	TGTGCCAGCAGCCAGATCAGTTCCATGAACACTGAAGCTTTCTTT	CASSQISSMNTEAFF
TRBV11-3	TRBJ2-7	.	.	TGTGCCAGCAGCTTAGACCCGCTACAGCAGTACTTC	CASSLDPLQQYF
TRBV10-3	TRBJ2-7	.	.	TGTGCCATCTCTGTAGGGGGGGGCTACGAGCAGTACTTC	CAISVGGGYEQYF
TRBV6-6	TRBJ1-5	.	.	TGTGCCAGCAGTGCCCGACCGACAGGCCATCAGCCCCAGCATTTT	CASSARPTGHQPQHF